Listed below are T cell receptor beta chains from one sample, sequenced in a study of shared clonotypes between healthy human individuals. Assay used: immunoSEQ multiplex PCR; TCRdb lists only in-frame clones, some missing. The data contain approximately 470,000 clones, approximately 82% of them seen just once; the ten biggest clones take up around 12%. What was sequenced was PBMCs. Receptors were obtained from a woman in her thirties or forties in good health. Some clones in this sample may be carry-over from other donors' samples. The conserved cysteine and the conserved F or W are not part of the CDR3 here.

v_call	cdr3_aa
TRBV4-2	ASSQEGTGGIEKLF
TRBV28	ASSVTGTSAYEQY
TRBV9	ASSVGSYGYT
TRBV28	ASSLGWGGYAF
TRBV11-3	ASSLAGEGEQF
TRBV11-2	ASSLDLLVSEQF
TRBV18	ASSPRASGEQY
TRBV7-8	ASSLQGAGAGELF
TRBV5-1	ASSLVEGNSPLH
TRBV28	ATIGTEGRQF
TRBV5-6	ASSLGPQGNNSPLH
TRBV19	ASKPTEYTGELF
TRBV23-1	ASSPKDGQGEYEQY
TRBV28	ASSFSGRARDTQY
TRBV4-3	ASSQDPWRSNSGANVLT
TRBV4-2	ASSQSRRENTEAF
TRBV28	ASTQSGNADTQY
TRBV5-1	ASTSLGLRGTDTEAF
TRBV28	ASRQQGAQPQH
TRBV9	ASTQSSSAEGEQY
TRBV7-2	ASSRARVAGYNEQF
TRBV6-5	ASSWNRGTGELF
TRBV5-1	ASSLGNSPLH
TRBV6-5	ASSYQIGGLDGYT
TRBV30	AWRLAGGKHEQF
TRBV7-8	ASSLEPGPYEQY
TRBV5-6	ASSFIPGTGGSRAGELF
TRBV4-2	ASSQEGSGPYEQY
TRBV19	ASSGDSLNQPQH
TRBV5-4	ASSQGLAGGSYNEQF
TRBV19	ASSIGTAIQETQY
TRBV28	ASSPTFSGNTIY
TRBV7-9	ASSPTGFANEKLF
TRBV30	AWNPSGEIYWKDTQY
TRBV7-9	ASSKTGSYEQY
TRBV21-1	ASGAWYTEAF
TRBV29-1	SVMRDSRFMNTEAF
TRBV4-2	ASSQDKRITDTQY
TRBV7-2	ASSFGLAGRYEQY
TRBV11-2	ASSLELTNEQF
TRBV11-3	ASSTGLAGNTDTQY